This T cell receptor (beta chain) was documented in a study of T cell clonality in common variable immunodeficiency. Sequenced by immunoSEQ multiplex PCR; TCRdb stores in-frame clones only, minus some. The sample shows about 35,000 clones, none of them appearing just once. Study-level points and caveats: Shared TCRbeta clones were fewer between CVID subjects than controls.

This clone was seen at least ten times. The antigen is undetermined. Sequencing was done on a sample of peripheral blood mononuclear cells. This TCR came from a person aged 18 to 70 in good health.

The part of the CDR3 DNA that was read is TGTGCCAGTAGTCTTCTCGGCAGGGTGGCTGGC. Its protein product is CASSLLGRVAG. The CDR3 in full is CASSLLGRVAGYTF. The chain couples TRBV19 to TRBJ1-2; possible D gene TRBD1, 5 bases. The read halts 3 residues ahead of the CDR3 end, with the missing end drawn from the germline J gene. The germline V and J ends were trimmed by 5 bases and 7 bases, with 17 bases remaining between them. Germline V gene sequence: CDR1 LNHDA, CDR2 SQIVND (reference sequence). The CDR3 is 14 amino acids.